This TCR beta chain was observed in a study of blood T cell repertoires in COVID-19 (dated by TCRdb to 2019 to 2021). Describing the broader study: The collaborator samples originated in the United States, Italy and Spain and spanned the acute and convalescent phases of COVID-19. Nearly every sample came with metadata listing a de-identified subject ID, COVID-19 status, age in years and sex. The repertoires were released in a freely available public database intended as a resource for research on the immune response to SARS-CoV-2. Where available, HLA class I and class II types were obtained from metadata supplied by the sample provider rather than from assay-based typing. The prospective study material was composed of cDNA or gDNA derived from T cells, B-cell-depleted T cells, or PBMCs. The samples were drawn from the first 160 participants of the ongoing ImmuneRACE study and from 1,200 or so subjects provided by 6 global collaborators. The dataset comprised deeply sampled blood TCRbeta repertoires from subjects exposed to, actively infected with, or recovered from COVID-19.

About this clone: Its antigen has not been determined. There are no base qualities to consult, and no much larger clone falls within one base.

Broader findings and caveats from the paper: The amount of clinical and demographic metadata varied by source and participant and was provided uncurated.

Each collaborating institution followed its own protocols to collect whole blood in K2EDTA tubes. For TCRbeta analysis, collaborator samples were shipped as frozen whole blood, as isolated PBMCs, or as DNA extracted from either sample type. TCRbeta CDR3 regions were amplified from genomic DNA using the immunoSEQ Assay, a bias-controlled multiplex PCR. In the original analysis: Nucleated cell counts per sample were estimated from amplification of reference gene primers within the assay. To quantify the absolute abundance of each unique TCRbeta CDR3 rearrangement, sequence reads were collapsed and filtered. For each sample, productive Simpson clonality was calculated as the square root of Simpson's diversity index across productive rearrangements. TCRdb's version of the immuneACCESS table is confined to in-frame rearrangements and falls short of the full clone set. An unresolved V gene accounts for under half of the shortfall where checked; the remainder is of unknown origin. V and J calls and clone size are as listed in that table; D and trimming were resolved from the DNA. The sample profile shows roughly 150,000 clones; over 70% of them were found once. The top ten clonotypes cover 40% to 55% of the sample.

Sequenced material: peripheral blood. The receptor was isolated from a human donor in a cohort sampled during active COVID-19.

The nucleotide sequence is given as TGTGCCAGTAGTACCGAGAGGGTTCCGCGAAGAGTCCAAACCGGGGAGCTGTTTTTT. The encoded protein is CASSTERVPRRVQTGELFF. The chain is made from TRBV19 and TRBJ2-2, with a tentative D gene TRBD2 over 5 matching bases. Its CDR3 holds 19 amino acids, cysteine through phenylalanine. Just CDR3 DNA is preserved here, 57 bases in frame from base 1. V drops 4 bases and J drops 5 bases, leaving 26 bases in between. The germline V gene (reference sequence) provides CDR1 LNHDA and CDR2 SQIVND.